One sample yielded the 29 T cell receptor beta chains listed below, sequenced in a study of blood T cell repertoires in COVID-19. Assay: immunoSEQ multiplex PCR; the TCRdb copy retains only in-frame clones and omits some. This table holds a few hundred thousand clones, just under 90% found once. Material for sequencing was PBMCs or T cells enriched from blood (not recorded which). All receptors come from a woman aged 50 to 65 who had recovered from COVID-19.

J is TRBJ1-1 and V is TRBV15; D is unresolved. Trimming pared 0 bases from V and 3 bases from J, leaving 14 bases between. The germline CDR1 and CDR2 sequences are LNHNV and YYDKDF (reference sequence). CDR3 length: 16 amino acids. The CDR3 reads CATSREIAYTDTEAFF. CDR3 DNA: TGTGCCACCAGCAGAGAAATCGCGTATACGGACACTGAAGCTTTCTTT.

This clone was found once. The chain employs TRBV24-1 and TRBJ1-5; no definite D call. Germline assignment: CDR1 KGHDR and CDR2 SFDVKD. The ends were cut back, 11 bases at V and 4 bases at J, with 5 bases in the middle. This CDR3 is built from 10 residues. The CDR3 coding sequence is TGTGCCATCGGGAATCAGCCCCAGCATTTT. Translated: CAIGNQPQHF.

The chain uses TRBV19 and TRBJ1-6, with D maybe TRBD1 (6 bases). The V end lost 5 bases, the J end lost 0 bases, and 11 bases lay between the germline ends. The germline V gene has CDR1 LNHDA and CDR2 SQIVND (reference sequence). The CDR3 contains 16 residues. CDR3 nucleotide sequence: TGTGCCAGTAGTCAGGGACACAGCTCCTATAATTCACCCCTCCACTTT. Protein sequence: CASSQGHSSYNSPLHF.

The CDR3 region has the DNA TGTGCCAGCAGGGCAGCGGGGGGAGCGACAGATACGCAGTATTTT. It codes for CASRAAGGATDTQYF. The V call is TRBV9, the J call TRBJ2-3, with 9 bases identical to TRBD2. V shed 5 bases, J shed 3 bases, and the junction held 7 bases outside the gene matches. The CDR3 consists of 15 residues. Looked up from germline, CDR1 is SGDLS and CDR2 is YYNGEE.

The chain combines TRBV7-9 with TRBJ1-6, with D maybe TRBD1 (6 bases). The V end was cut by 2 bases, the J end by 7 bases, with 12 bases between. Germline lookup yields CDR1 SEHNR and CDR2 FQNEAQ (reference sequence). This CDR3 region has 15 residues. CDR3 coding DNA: TGTGCCAGCAGCTTAAGTACAGGGATAAATTCACCCCTCCACTTT. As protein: CASSLSTGINSPLHF.

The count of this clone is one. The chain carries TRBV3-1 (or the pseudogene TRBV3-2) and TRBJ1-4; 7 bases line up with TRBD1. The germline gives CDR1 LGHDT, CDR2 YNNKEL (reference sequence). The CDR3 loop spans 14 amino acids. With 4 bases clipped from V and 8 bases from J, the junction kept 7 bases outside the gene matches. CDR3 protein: CASSPQGIGEKLFF. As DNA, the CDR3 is TGTGCCAGCAGCCCACAGGGGATCGGCGAAAAACTGTTTTTT.

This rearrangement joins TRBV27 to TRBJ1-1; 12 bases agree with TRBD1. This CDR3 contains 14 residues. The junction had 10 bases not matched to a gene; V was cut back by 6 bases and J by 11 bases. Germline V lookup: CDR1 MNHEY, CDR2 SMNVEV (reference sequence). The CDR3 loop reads CASSPGTGGADAFF. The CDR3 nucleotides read TGTGCCAGCAGCCCCGGGACAGGGGGCGCGGATGCTTTCTTT.

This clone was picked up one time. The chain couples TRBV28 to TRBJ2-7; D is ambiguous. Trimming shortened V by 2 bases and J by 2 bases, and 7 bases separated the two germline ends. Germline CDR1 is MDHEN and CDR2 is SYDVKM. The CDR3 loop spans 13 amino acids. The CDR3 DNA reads TGTGCCAGCAGTTTAGCATCGGCCTACGAGCAGTACTTC. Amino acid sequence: CASSLASAYEQYF.

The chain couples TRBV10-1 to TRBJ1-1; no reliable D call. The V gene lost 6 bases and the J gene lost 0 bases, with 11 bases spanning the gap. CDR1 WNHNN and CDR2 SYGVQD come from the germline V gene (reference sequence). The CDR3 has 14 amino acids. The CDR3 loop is CASRVTQMNTEAFF. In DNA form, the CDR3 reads TGCGCCAGCAGGGTTACCCAGATGAACACTGAAGCTTTCTTT.

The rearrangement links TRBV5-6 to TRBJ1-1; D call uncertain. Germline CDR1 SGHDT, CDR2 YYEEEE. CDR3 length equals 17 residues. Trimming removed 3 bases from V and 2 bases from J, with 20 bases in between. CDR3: CASSYKRTGGPNTEAFF. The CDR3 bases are TGTGCCAGCAGCTACAAACGAACCGGCGGGCCAAACACTGAAGCTTTCTTT.

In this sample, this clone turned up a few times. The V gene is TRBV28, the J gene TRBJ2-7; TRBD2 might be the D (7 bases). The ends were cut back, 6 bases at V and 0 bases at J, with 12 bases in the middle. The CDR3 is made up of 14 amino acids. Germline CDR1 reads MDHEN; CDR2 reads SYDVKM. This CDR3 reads CASRGGTSSYEQYF. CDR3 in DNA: TGTGCCAGCAGGGGGGGGACAAGCTCCTACGAGCAGTACTTC.

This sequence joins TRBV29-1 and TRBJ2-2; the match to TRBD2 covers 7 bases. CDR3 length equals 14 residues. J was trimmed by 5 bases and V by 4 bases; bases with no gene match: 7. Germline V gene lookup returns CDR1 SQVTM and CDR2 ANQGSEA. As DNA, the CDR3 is TGCAGCGTTGGTCAGGGACTATATACCGGGGAGCTGTTTTTT. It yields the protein CSVGQGLYTGELFF.

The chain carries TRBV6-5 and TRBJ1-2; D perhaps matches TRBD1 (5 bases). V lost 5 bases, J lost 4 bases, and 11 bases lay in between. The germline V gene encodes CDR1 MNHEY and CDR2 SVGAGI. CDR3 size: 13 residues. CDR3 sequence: CASSIDGGYGYTF. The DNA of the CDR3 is TGTGCCAGCAGTATAGACGGGGGCTATGGCTACACCTTC.

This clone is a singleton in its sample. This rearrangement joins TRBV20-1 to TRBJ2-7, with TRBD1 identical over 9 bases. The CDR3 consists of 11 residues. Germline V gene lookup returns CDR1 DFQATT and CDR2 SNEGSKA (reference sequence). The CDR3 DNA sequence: TGCAGTGCTAGAGTCCGGGACAGGGTGGGTGTC. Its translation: CSARVRDRVGV.

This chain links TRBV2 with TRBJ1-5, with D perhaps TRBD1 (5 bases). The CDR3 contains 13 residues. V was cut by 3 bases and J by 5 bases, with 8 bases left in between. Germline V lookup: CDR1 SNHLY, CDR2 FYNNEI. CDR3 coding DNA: TGTGCCAGCAGTGAGCGACAGCATCAGCCCCAGCATTTT. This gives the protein CASSERQHQPQHF.

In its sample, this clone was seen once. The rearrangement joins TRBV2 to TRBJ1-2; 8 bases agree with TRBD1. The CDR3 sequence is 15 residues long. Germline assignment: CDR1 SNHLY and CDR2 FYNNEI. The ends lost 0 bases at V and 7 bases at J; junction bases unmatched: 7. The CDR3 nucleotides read TGTGCCAGCAGTGAAGCGACGACAGGGGTAGGTGGCTACACCTTC. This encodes CASSEATTGVGGYTF.

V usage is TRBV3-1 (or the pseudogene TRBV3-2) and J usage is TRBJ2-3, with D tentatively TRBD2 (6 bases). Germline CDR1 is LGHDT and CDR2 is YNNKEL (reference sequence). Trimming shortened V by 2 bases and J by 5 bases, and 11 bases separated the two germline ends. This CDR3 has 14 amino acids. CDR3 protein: CASSQWGTGDTQYF. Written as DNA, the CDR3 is TGTGCCAGCAGCCAATGGGGGACTGGAGATACGCAGTATTTT.

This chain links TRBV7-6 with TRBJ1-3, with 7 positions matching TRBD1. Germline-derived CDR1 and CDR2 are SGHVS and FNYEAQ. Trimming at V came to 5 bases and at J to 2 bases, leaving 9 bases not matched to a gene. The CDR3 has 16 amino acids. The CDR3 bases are TGTGCCAGCAGCGCCTACAGGGGAAAAGCTGGAAACACCATATATTTT. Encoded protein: CASSAYRGKAGNTIYF.

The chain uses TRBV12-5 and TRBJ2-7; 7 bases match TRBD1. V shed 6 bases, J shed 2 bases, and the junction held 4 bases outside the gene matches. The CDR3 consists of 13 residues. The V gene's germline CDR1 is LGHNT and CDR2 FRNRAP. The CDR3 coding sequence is TGTGCTAGTGGCCGGGACAGAGCCTACGAGCAGTACTTC. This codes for CASGRDRAYEQYF. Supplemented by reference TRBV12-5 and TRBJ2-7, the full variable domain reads DARVTQTPRHKVTEMGQEVTMRCQPILGHNTVFWYRQTMMQGLELLAYFRNRAPLDDSGMPKDRFSAEMPDATLATLKIQPSEPRDSAVYFCASGRDRAYEQYFGPGTRLTVT.

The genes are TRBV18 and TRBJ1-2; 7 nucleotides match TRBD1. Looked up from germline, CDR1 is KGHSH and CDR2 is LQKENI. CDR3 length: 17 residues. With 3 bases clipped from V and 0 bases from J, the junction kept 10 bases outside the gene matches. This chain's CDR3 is CASSPLGTDVSNYGYTF. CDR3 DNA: TGTGCCAGCTCACCGCTTGGGACAGATGTTTCTAACTATGGCTACACCTTC. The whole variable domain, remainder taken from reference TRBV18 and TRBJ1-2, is NAGVMQNPRHLVRRRGQEARLRCSPMKGHSHVYWYRQLPEEGLKFMVYLQKENIIDESGMPKERFSAEFPKEGPSILRIQQVVRGDSAAYFCASSPLGTDVSNYGYTFGSGTRLTVV.

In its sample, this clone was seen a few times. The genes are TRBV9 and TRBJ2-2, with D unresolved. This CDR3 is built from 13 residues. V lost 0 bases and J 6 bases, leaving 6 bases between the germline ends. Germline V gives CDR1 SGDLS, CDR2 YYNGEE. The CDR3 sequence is CASSVAPAGELFF. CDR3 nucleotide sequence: TGTGCCAGCAGCGTAGCTCCAGCCGGGGAGCTGTTTTTT.

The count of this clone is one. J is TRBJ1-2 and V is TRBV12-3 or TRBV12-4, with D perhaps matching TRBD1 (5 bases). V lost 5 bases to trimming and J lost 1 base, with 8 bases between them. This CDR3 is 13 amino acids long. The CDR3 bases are TGTGCCAGCAGTCAGACAGTTAACTATGGCTACACCTTC. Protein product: CASSQTVNYGYTF.

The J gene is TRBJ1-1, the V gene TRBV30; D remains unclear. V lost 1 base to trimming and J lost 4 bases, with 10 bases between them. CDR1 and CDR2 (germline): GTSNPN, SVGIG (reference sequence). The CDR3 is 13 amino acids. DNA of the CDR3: TGTGCCTGGAGTGACTTATTTGGCACTGAAGCTTTCTTT. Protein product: CAWSDLFGTEAFF.

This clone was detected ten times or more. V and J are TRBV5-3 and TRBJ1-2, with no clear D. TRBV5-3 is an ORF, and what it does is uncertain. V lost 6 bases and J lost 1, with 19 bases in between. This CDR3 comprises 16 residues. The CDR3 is CARTLRLGTGNYGYTF. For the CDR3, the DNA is TGTGCCAGAACCCTGAGACTTGGTACCGGTAACTATGGCTACACCTTC.

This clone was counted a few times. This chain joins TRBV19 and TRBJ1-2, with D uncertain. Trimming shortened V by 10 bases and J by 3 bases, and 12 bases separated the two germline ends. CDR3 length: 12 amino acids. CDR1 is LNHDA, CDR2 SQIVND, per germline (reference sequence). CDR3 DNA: TGTGCCACCTTAGAGGGTGACTATGGCTACACCTTC. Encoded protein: CATLEGDYGYTF.

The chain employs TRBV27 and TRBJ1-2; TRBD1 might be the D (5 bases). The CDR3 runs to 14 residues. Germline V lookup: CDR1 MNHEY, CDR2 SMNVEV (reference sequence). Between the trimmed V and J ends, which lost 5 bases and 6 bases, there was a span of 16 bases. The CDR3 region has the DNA TGTGCCAGCAGTGAGCAGGGCACTTCAGATGGCTACACCTTC. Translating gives CASSEQGTSDGYTF.

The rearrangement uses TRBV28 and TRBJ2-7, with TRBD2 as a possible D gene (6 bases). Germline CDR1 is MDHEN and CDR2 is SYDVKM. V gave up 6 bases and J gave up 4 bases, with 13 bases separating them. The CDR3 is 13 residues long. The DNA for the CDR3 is TGTGCCAGCAGGAGGCGGGAAGTTTACGAGCAGTACTTC. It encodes CASRRREVYEQYF.

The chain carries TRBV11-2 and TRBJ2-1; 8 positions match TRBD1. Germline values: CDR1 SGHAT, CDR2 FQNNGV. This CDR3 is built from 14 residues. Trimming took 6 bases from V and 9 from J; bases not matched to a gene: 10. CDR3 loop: CASRTRQGRSEQFF. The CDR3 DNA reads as TGTGCCAGCAGAACACGACAGGGGAGGAGTGAGCAGTTCTTC.

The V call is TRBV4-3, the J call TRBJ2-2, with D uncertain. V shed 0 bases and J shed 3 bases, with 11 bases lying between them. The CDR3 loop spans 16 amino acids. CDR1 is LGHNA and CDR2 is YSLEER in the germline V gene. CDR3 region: CASSQDSGLHTGELFF. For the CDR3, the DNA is TGCGCCAGCAGCCAAGATTCTGGCCTCCACACCGGGGAGCTGTTTTTT.